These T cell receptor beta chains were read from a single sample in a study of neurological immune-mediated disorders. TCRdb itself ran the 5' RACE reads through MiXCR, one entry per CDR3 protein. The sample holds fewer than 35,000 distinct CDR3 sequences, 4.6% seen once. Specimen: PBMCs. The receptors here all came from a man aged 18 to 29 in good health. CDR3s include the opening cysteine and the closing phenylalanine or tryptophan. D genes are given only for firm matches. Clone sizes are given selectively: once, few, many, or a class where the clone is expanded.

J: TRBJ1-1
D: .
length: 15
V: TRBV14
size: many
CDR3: CASSLRQSWGTEAFF
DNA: TGTGCCAGCAGCCTACGACAGTCCTGGGGCACTGAAGCTTTCTTT

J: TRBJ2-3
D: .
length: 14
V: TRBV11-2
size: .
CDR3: CASSSVVGTDTQYF
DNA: TGTGCCAGCAGCTCAGTTGTTGGGACAGATACGCAGTATTTT

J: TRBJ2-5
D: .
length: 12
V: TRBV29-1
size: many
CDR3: CSVVPQQETQYF
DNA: TGCAGCGTTGTTCCTCAACAAGAGACCCAGTACTTC

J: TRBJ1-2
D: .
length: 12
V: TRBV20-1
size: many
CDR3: CSVSVLNYGYTF
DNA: TGCAGTGTTAGTGTATTAAACTATGGCTACACCTTC

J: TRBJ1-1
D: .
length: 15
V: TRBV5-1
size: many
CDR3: CASSLVAGVQGEAFF
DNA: TGCGCCAGCAGCTTGGTGGCAGGGGTTCAGGGTGAAGCTTTCTTT

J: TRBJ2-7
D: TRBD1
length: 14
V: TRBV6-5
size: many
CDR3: CASSYSGQEYEQYF
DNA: TGTGCCAGCAGTTACTCGGGACAGGAATACGAGCAGTACTTC

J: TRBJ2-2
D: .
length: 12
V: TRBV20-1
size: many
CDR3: CSARDMAGELFF
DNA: TGCAGTGCTAGAGATATGGCCGGGGAGCTGTTTTTT

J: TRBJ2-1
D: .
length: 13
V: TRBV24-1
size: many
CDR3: CATKKGGGDEQFF
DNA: TGTGCCACCAAGAAGGGGGGGGGGGATGAGCAGTTCTTC

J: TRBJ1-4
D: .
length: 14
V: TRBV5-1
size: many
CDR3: CASGRGATNEKLFF
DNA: TGCGCCAGCGGGCGTGGGGCAACTAATGAAAAACTGTTTTTT

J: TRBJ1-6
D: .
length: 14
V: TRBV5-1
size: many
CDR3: CASRLQNGNSPLHF
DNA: TGCGCCAGCAGACTACAGAATGGTAATTCACCCCTCCACTTT

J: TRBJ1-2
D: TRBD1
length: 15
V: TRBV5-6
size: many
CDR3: CASSLFDRENYGYTF
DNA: TGTGCCAGCAGCTTGTTTGACAGGGAGAACTATGGCTACACCTTC

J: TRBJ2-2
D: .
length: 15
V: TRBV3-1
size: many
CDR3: CASSQDGGRRGELFF
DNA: TGTGCCAGCAGCCAAGACGGGGGGCGAAGGGGGGAGCTGTTTTTT

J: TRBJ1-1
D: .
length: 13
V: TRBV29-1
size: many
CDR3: CSVAPGQSTEAFF
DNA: TGCAGCGTCGCTCCTGGACAGTCCACTGAAGCTTTCTTT

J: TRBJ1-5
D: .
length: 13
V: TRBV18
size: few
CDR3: CASSPSGNQPQHF
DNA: TGTGCCAGCTCACCCTCGGGTAATCAGCCCCAGCATTTT

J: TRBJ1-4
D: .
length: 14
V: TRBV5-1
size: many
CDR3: CASSFGQRNEKLFF
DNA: TGCGCCAGCAGCTTCGGACAGAGGAATGAAAAACTGTTTTTT

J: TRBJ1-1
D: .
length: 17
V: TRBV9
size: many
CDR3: CASSVGRSFVDHTEAFF
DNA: TGTGCCAGCAGCGTAGGCCGTTCGTTCGTGGACCACACTGAAGCTTTCTTT

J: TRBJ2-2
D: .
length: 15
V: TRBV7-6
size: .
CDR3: CASSHIETNTGELFF
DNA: TGTGCCAGCAGCCATATAGAAACCAACACCGGGGAGCTGTTTTTT

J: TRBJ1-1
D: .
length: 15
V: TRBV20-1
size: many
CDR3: CSARETGGANTEAFF
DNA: TGCAGTGCTAGAGAGACCGGGGGGGCGAACACTGAAGCTTTCTTT

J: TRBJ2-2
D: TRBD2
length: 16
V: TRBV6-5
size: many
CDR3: CASSYVTSGGSGELFF
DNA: TGTGCCAGCAGTTATGTGACTAGCGGGGGTTCCGGGGAGCTGTTTTTT

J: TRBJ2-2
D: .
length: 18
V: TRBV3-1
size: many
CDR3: CASSSSEVWGRNTGELFF
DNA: TGTGCCAGCAGCTCATCCGAGGTGTGGGGACGGAACACCGGGGAGCTGTTTTTT

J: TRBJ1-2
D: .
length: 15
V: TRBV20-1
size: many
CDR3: CSARDVDGGGYGYTF
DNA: TGCAGTGCTAGAGATGTAGACGGGGGCGGCTATGGCTACACCTTC

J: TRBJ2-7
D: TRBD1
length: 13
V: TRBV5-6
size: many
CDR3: CASSSGTAYEQYF
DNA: TGTGCCAGCAGCTCCGGGACAGCCTACGAGCAGTACTTC